Sequencing of this T cell receptor beta chain was carried out in a study of OX40 agonist ivuxolimab in advanced cancers. The wider study: The patients received ivuxolimab by intravenous route every 2 weeks at 0.01 to 10 mg/kg.

Enrollment shut out patients with autoimmune disease history or systemic immunosuppression. The study sampled blood at baseline, cycle 4 day 1, and cycle 7 day 1. The germline CDR1 and CDR2 sequences are SGHKS and YYEKEE (reference sequence). V dropped 0 bases and J dropped 6 bases, with 13 bases sitting between them. The CDR3 is 15 amino acids. This clone was seen just once. Generated by immunoSEQ multiplex PCR, the TCRdb table keeps only in-frame clones and is missing some. The table lists about 44,000 clones, about 90% of them singletons. This chain uses TRBV5-5 with TRBJ2-1; perhaps TRBD1 as D (5 bases). This clonotype was sampled from an adult with an advanced solid tumor such as melanoma, head and neck, liver or kidney cancer. The sequenced sample was CD4+ or CD8+ T cells sorted from blood, obtained in a trial of the OX40 agonist ivuxolimab. The CDR3 loop reads CASSLEAGPSNEQFF. The DNA of the CDR3 is TGTGCCAGCAGCTTGGAAGCAGGGCCCTCCAATGAGCAGTTCTTC.